This TCR beta chain was identified in a study of chemoradiotherapy in HPV16-positive cancers. Clones were sequenced by immunoSEQ multiplex PCR, and TCRdb holds only the in-frame ones, with some missing. The data hold some 8,300 clones, with 74% observed a single time. Germline CDR1 is SGHRS and CDR2 is YFSETQ. V lost 0 bases, J lost 2 bases, and 8 bases lay in between. This CDR3 region has 14 residues. This TCR came from a human donor with HPV-associated anogenital cancer. Sampling was carried out from a patient who underwent chemoradiotherapy. The rearrangement uses TRBV5-1 and TRBJ2-5; no firm D call. The chain's CDR3 is CASSLGRTQETQYF. In DNA form, the CDR3 reads TGCGCCAGCAGCTTGGGCAGGACGCAAGAGACCCAGTACTTC.